What follows describes a single TCR beta chain. Germline assignment: CDR1 SNHLY and CDR2 FYNNEI. Trimming took 6 bases from V and 3 from J, leaving 14 bases between them. The CDR3 is made up of 14 amino acids. The data originate from a study of T cell changes during pregnancy in multiple sclerosis. Only in-frame clones appear in the TCRdb table, and some are missing; sequencing was by immunoSEQ multiplex PCR. The profile shows fewer than 60,000 clones, approximately 91% of them singletons. The sample was peripheral blood, taken in the second trimester of pregnancy. The V call is TRBV2, the J call TRBJ1-1; D unclear. The sequence derives from a female donor with multiple sclerosis, enrolled in a pregnancy study. The chain's CDR3 is CASRGGWVYTEAFF. CDR3 bases: TGTGCCAGCAGGGGAGGTTGGGTGTACACTGAAGCTTTCTTT.